These 8 T cell receptor beta chains were sequenced from one sample in a study of read filtering for tumor transcriptome and immune sequencing (dated by TCRdb to about 2020). Instrument used: Illumina HiSeq 4000. TCR libraries were built from roughly 400 ng RNA with the Immunoverse kit, using molecular barcoded adaptors covering alpha/delta and beta/gamma chains. TCRdb redid the processing of the public reads, applying fastp at Q25 and MiXCR, and retained in-frame beta chains. Each record represents a unique CDR3 protein, reported with the most common genes and DNA among its rows. Here the sample has 20,000 to 30,000 distinct CDR3 sequences; approximately 22% occur a single time. Of the sample, around 46% falls within the top ten clones. Sequenced input: a population of CD138-negative cells sorted from bone marrow. This specimen's cell subset or site label, per the study, means: bone marrow mononuclear cells depleted of CD138+ plasma/myeloma cells by negative magnetic selection. These receptors were obtained from a donor at least 40 years old with multiple myeloma.

This clonotype was observed many times. This sequence joins TRBV10-3 and TRBJ1-5; D perhaps matches TRBD1 (6 bases). CDR3 length: 13 residues. V dropped 10 bases and J dropped 6 bases, with 16 bases sitting between them. CDR1 ENHRY and CDR2 SYGVKD come from the germline V gene. The CDR3 bases are TGTGCCACCATCGGGGGGCTGGGTCAGCCCCAGCATTTT. Amino acid sequence: CATIGGLGQPQHF.

This clonotype has more than one count but fewer than ten. The J gene is TRBJ2-1, the V gene TRBV14; TRBD2 matches 12 bases. The CDR3 spans 16 residues. Germline values: CDR1 SGHDN, CDR2 FVKESK. V trimming: 0 bases; J trimming: 6 bases; junction bases outside the gene matches: 3. This CDR3 reads CASSQDGLAGINEQFF. CDR3 DNA sequence: TGTGCCAGCAGCCAAGACGGACTAGCGGGGATCAATGAGCAGTTCTTC.

In this sample, this clonotype turned up a few times. V gene TRBV28 combines with J gene TRBJ2-2, with D perhaps TRBD1 (7 bases). Germline CDR1 and CDR2: MDHEN and SYDVKM. V was shortened by 8 bases and J by 7 bases, with 20 bases between the two germline ends. The CDR3 extends over 15 amino acids. The CDR3: CASYRTTGRGGELFF. CDR3 DNA: TGTGCCAGCTACCGGACGACAGGGCGGGGCGGGGAGCTGTTTTTT.

At least ten counts were recorded for this clonotype. J is TRBJ1-1 and V is TRBV20-1; a possible D gene is TRBD1 (5 bases). The V gene's germline CDR1 is DFQATT and CDR2 SNEGSKA (reference sequence). Deletions cut 6 bases from V and 4 bases from J, with 15 bases between. The length of the CDR3 is 13 residues. The CDR3 reads CSAEKLGGTEAFF. The CDR3 DNA sequence: TGCAGTGCCGAAAAGCTGGGGGGCACTGAAGCTTTCTTT.

Of note for this clonotype: Just one base apart from a much larger clone, this may be a read error. The V and J genes are TRBV6-2 or TRBV6-3 and TRBJ2-2; D not resolved. This CDR3 is 12 amino acids long. In germline, CDR1 is MNHEY, CDR2 SVGEGT. The ends were cut back, 6 bases at V and 6 bases at J, with 8 bases in the middle. The CDR3 reads CASRYGPGELFF. The CDR3 DNA reads as TGTGCCAGCAGATACGGGCCCGGGGAGCTGTTTTTT.

The chain links TRBV19 to TRBJ2-5; possible D gene TRBD1, 5 bases. Trimming pared 1 base from V and 5 bases from J, leaving 17 bases between. CDR1 and CDR2 from the germline V gene are LNHDA and SQIVND (reference sequence). The CDR3 length is 16 residues. The CDR3 DNA is TGTGCCAGTAGTATAGGGGGTTCTAGGGGTCGGGAGACCCAGTACTTC. Translating it yields CASSIGGSRGRETQYF. Combining the CDR3 with reference TRBV19 and TRBJ2-5 gives the whole variable domain DGGITQSPKYLFRKEGQNVTLSCEQNLNHDAMYWYRQDPGQGLRLIYYSQIVNDFQKGDIAEGYSVSREKKESFPLTVTSAQKNPTAFYLCASSIGGSRGRETQYFGPGTRLLVL.

This clonotype was detected many times. The chain combines TRBV5-4 with TRBJ2-1; a weak D match, TRBD1 (5 bases). Trimming left V 4 bases short and J 0 bases short, with 11 bases between. This CDR3 comprises 15 residues. Germline V lookup: CDR1 SGHNT, CDR2 YYREEE (reference sequence). This CDR3 reads CASSIDSSSYNEQFF. CDR3 sequence (DNA): TGTGCCAGCAGCATCGACAGCAGCTCCTACAATGAGCAGTTCTTC.

In its sample, this clonotype was seen a few times. The chain combines TRBV18 with TRBJ1-3, with 7 bases lining up with TRBD1. J gave up 0 bases and V 1 base, and 6 bases lay outside the gene matches. Per the germline V gene, CDR1 is KGHSH and CDR2 is LQKENI. This CDR3 region has 17 residues. The CDR3 here is CASSPRGQQLSGNTIYF. The CDR3 bases are TGTGCCAGCTCACCACGGGGACAGCAGCTCTCTGGAAACACCATATATTTT.